This T cell receptor beta chain was captured in a study of OX40 agonist ivuxolimab in advanced cancers. At the level of the whole study: The costimulatory receptor OX40 (CD134) was targeted by ivuxolimab, a fully human IgG2 agonistic monoclonal antibody. The monotherapy dose-escalation portion (N of about 50 patients) of the phase I ivuxolimab trial is reported in the paper. Prior anti-PD-1, anti-PD-L1 or anti-CTLA-4 therapy was permitted, and 40% to 50% of dose-escalation patients had received checkpoint inhibitors. Partial responses occurred in three dose-escalation patients, of whom one had hepatocellular carcinoma and two had cutaneous melanoma. Peripheral TCRbeta sequencing was intended to test whether TCR sequence diversity was altered and clonal T-cell expansion was caused by ivuxolimab. Intravenous ivuxolimab was administered to patients every 2 weeks at six dose levels: 0.01, 0.1, 0.3, 1.5, 3 and 10 mg/kg. In the dose-escalation cohort, roughly 80% of patients were male, and the mean age was approximately 55 years, with a range of about 23 to 85. Of the approximately 54 patients in dose escalation, 19 had hepatocellular carcinoma, about 15 had melanoma, 9 had renal cell carcinoma and 9 had head and neck cancer.

Results the study describes overall, beyond this receptor: In partial responders in the 0.1-3.0 mg/kg groups, normalized peripheral clonal expansion was found to be among the lowest, especially among CD8+ T cells. Low levels of normalized T-cell clonal expansion were also seen in some patients who did not respond. The antigen specificity of the peripheral T cells that underwent clonal expansion was not determined. Clonal expansion of both CD4+ and CD8+ blood T cells was observed from baseline to week 6 at doses 0.1 to 3.0 mg/kg. After ivuxolimab, CD8+ T cells had more expanded clones than CD4+ T cells on average.

Genomic DNA was extracted from sorted cells for sequencing of the TCRbeta CDR3 region. The immunoSEQ Assay was used for sequencing of TCRbeta CDR3 regions. In TCRdb, the immuneACCESS table is reduced to in-frame sequences with V and J assigned. These tables do not hold every clone; where another copy was compared, an unresolved V gene accounts for under half, and the others remain unexplained. The sample records about 70,000 clones, roughly 90% of which are singletons. The biggest ten clones account for over 2.5% of the sample. Worth noting for this clone: What antigen it recognizes has not been identified. Qualities for individual bases were not recorded, and no much larger clone is one base off.

Patients with a history of autoimmune disease or receiving systemic immunosuppression were excluded from the trial. Peripheral blood for TCR sequencing was collected from all dose cohorts at baseline, on cycle 4 day 1, and on cycle 7 day 1. The samples were taken from a phase I, first-in-human, multicenter, open-label dose-escalation trial of ivuxolimab. The trial enrolled adults with locally advanced or metastatic head and neck squamous cell, hepatocellular, melanoma or renal cell carcinoma. Before TCR sequencing, CD4+ T cells and CD8+ T cells from peripheral blood were sorted into separate populations. Here V drops 4 bases and J drops 0 bases, and the junction holds 6 bases not matched to any gene. Including cysteine and phenylalanine, the CDR3 has 17 amino acids. Only the CDR3 DNA stays, 51 bases, in frame from base 1. CDR1 is given as LNHDA and CDR2 as SQIVND, both from the germline V gene (reference sequence).

The rearranged chain carries TRBV19 and TRBJ1-3, with TRBD1 identical over 10 junction bases. This sequence was found in an adult with an advanced solid tumor such as melanoma, head and neck, liver or kidney cancer. The input for sequencing was CD4+ or CD8+ T cells sorted from blood, taken in a trial of the OX40 agonist ivuxolimab. The DNA sequence reads TGTGCCAGTAGTACCCCGACAGGGGGCATCTCTGGAAACACCATATATTTT. Its amino acids are CASSTPTGGISGNTIYF.